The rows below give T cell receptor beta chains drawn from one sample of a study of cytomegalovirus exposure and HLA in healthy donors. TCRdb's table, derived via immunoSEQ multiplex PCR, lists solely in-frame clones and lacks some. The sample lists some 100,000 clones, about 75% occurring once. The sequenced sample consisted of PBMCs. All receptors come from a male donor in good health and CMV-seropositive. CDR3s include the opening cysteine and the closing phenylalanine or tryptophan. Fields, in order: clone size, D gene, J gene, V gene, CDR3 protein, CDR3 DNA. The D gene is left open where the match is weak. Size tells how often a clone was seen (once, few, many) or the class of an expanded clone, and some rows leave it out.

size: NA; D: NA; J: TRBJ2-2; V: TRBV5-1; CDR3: CASSPQGGNTGELFF; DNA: TGCGCCAGCAGCCCCCAGGGGGGGAACACCGGGGAGCTGTTTTTT
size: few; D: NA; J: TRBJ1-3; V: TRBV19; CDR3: CASSPLRQVWTFSGNTIYF; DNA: TGTGCCAGTAGTCCCTTACGACAGGTTTGGACTTTCTCTGGAAACACCATATATTTT
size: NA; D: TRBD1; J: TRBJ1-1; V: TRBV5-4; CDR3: CASSPATGGDEAFF; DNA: TGTGCCAGCAGCCCGGCGACAGGGGGGGATGAAGCTTTCTTT
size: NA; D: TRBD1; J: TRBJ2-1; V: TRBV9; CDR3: CASNNRQGGNEQFF; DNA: TGTGCCAGCAACAACCGACAGGGGGGCAATGAGCAGTTCTTC
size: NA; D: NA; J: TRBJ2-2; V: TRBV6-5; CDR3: CASSRRDGGELFF; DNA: TGTGCCAGCAGTCGCAGGGATGGCGGGGAGCTGTTTTTT
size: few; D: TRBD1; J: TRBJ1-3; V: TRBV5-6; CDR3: CASSAGTVRNTIYF; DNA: TGTGCCAGCAGCGCAGGGACAGTAAGAAACACCATATATTTT
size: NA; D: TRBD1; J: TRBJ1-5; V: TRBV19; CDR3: CASSHGTGGRGNQPQHF; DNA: TGTGCCAGTAGTCATGGGACAGGGGGTCGGGGCAATCAGCCCCAGCATTTT
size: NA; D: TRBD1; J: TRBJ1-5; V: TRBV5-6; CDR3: CASSPGQNLNQPQHF; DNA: TGTGCCAGCAGCCCGGGACAGAATCTCAATCAGCCCCAGCATTTT
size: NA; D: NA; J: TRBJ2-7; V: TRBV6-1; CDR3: CASSAPRQVDVYEQYF; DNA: TGTGCCAGCAGTGCTCCTAGACAGGTTGATGTCTACGAGCAGTACTTC
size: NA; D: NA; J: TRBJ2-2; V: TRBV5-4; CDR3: CASSASNTGELFF; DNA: TGTGCCAGCAGCGCGAGCAACACCGGGGAGCTGTTTTTT
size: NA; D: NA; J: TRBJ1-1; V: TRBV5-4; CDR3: CASSLLGAGTEAFF; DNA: TGTGCCAGCAGCTTGCTTGGTGCGGGCACTGAAGCTTTCTTT
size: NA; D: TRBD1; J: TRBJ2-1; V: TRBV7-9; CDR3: CASSWGQVGNEQFF; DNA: TGTGCCAGCAGCTGGGGACAGGTGGGCAATGAGCAGTTCTTC
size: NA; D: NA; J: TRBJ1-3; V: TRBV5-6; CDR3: CASSLFRDSGNTIYF; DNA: TGTGCCAGCAGCTTGTTCCGAGACTCTGGAAACACCATATATTTT
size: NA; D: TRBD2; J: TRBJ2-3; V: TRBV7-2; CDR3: CASSLDSLRGGAGDTQYF; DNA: TGTGCCAGCAGCTTAGACTCCCTACGCGGGGGGGCAGGGGATACGCAGTATTTT
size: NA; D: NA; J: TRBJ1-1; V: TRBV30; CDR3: CAWDLPGGYTEAFF; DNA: TGTGCCTGGGACCTCCCGGGGGGGTACACTGAAGCTTTCTTT
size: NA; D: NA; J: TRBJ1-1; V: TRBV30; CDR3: CAWQQTNTEAFF; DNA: TGTGCCTGGCAACAAACGAACACTGAAGCTTTCTTT
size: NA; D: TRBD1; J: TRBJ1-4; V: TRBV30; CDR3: CAFDRAPGGEKLFF; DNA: TGTGCATTCGACCGGGCCCCAGGGGGGGAAAAACTGTTTTTT
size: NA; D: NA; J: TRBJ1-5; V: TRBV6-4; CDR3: CASSGSPDQPQHF; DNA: TGTGCCAGCAGTGGTTCCCCAGATCAGCCCCAGCATTTT
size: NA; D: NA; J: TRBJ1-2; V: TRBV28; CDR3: CASSPGQSGYTF; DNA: TGTGCCAGCAGTCCCGGACAGTCGGGCTACACCTTC
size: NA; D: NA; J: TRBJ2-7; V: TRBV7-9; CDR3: CASSFDSSYEQYF; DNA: TGTGCCAGCAGCTTCGACAGCTCCTACGAGCAGTACTTC
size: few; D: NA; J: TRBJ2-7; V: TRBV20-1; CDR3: CSARDEVEQYF; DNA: TGCAGTGCTAGAGATGAGGTCGAGCAGTACTTC
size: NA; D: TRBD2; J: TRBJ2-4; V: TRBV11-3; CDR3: CASSSGGNIQYF; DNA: TGTGCCAGCAGCTCGGGAGGCAACATTCAGTACTTC
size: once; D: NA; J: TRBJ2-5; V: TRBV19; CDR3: CASTSKRQVQETQYF; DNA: TGTGCCAGTACTTCAAAACGACAGGTCCAAGAGACCCAGTACTTC
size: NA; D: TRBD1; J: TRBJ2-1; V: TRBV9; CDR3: CASSVRGQGQNEQFF; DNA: TGTGCCAGCAGCGTCAGAGGACAGGGTCAAAATGAGCAGTTCTTC
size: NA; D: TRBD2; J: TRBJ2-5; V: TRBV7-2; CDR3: CASSLEPQAAGGRETQYF; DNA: TGTGCCAGCAGCTTAGAACCCCAAGCAGCGGGGGGACGAGAGACCCAGTACTTC
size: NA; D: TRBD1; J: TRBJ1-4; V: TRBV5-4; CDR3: CASSSFRDRGEKLFF; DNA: TGTGCCAGCAGCTCATTCCGGGACAGGGGAGAAAAACTGTTTTTT
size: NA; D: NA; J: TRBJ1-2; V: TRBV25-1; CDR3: CASSHRGGLYF; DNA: TGTGCCAGCAGCCACCGGGGGGGGCTTTACTTC
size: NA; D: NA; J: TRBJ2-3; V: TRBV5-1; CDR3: CASSLSVPDTQYF; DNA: TGCGCCAGCAGCTTGTCAGTCCCGGATACGCAGTATTTT
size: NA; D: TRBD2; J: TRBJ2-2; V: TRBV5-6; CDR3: CASSLGTSGTNTGELFF; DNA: TGTGCCAGCAGCTTAGGGACTAGCGGGACGAACACCGGGGAGCTGTTTTTT